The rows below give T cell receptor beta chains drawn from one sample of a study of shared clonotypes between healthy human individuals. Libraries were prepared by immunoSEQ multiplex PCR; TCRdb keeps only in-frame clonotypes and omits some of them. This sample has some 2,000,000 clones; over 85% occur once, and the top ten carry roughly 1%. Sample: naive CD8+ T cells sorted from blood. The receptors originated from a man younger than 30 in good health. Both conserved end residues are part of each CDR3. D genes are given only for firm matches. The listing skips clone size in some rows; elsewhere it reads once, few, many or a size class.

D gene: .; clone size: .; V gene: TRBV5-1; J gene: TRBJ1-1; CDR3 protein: CASSPGGTNTEAFF; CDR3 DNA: TGCGCCAGCAGCCCGGGGGGGACGAACACTGAAGCTTTCTTT
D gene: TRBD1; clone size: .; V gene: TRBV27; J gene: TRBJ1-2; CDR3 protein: CASSLLGQGAPYGYTF; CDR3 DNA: TGTGCCAGCAGTTTATTAGGACAGGGGGCTCCCTATGGCTACACCTTC
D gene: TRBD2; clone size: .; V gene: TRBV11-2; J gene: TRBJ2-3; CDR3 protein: CASSPLAEDTDTQYF; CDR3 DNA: TGTGCCAGCAGCCCTCTAGCGGAAGACACAGATACGCAGTATTTT
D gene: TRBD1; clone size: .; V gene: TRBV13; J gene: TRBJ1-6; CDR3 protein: CASSSRLQGANSPLHF; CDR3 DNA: TGTGCCAGCAGCTCTAGATTGCAGGGGGCGAATTCACCCCTCCACTTT
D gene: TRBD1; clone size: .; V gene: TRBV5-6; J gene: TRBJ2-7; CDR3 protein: CAHRTGCYEQYF; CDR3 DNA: TGTGCCCACCGGACAGGCTGCTACGAGCAGTACTTC
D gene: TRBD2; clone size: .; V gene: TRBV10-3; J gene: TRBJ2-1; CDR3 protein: CATETSGGNNEQFF; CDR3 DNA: TGTGCCACGGAAACTAGCGGGGGAAATAATGAGCAGTTCTTC
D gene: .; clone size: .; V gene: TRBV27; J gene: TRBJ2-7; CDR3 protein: CASSPGGYPYEQYF; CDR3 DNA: TGTGCCAGCAGTCCTGGAGGCTACCCCTACGAGCAGTACTTC
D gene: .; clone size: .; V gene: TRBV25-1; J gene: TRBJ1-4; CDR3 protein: CASSRTQGTTNEKLFF; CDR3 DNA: TGTGCCAGCAGTAGAACCCAGGGGACAACCAATGAAAAACTGTTTTTT
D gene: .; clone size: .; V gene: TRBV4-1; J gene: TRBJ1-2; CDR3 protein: CASSQDAGDTSYGYTF; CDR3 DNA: TGCGCCAGCAGCCAAGATGCAGGAGACACTTCCTATGGCTACACCTTC
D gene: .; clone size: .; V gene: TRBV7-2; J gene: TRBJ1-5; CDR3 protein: CASSLAVYSNQPQHF; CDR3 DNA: TGTGCCAGCAGCTTAGCAGTATATAGCAATCAGCCCCAGCATTTT
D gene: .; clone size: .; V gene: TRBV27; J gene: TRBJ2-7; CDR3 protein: CASSPQAPYEQYF; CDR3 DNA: TGTGCCAGCAGTCCACAGGCCCCCTACGAGCAGTACTTC
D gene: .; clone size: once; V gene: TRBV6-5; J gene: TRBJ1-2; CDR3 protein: CASSEGGINGYTF; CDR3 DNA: TGTGCCAGCAGTGAGGGAGGCATCAATGGCTACACCTTC
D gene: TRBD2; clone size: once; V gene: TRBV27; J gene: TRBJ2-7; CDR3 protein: CASSPAGGEQYF; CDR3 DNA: TGTGCCAGCAGTCCCGCGGGGGGGGAGCAGTACTTC
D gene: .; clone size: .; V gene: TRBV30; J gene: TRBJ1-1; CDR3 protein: CAWSVWSRDTEAFF; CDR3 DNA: TGTGCCTGGAGTGTATGGTCCAGGGACACTGAAGCTTTCTTT
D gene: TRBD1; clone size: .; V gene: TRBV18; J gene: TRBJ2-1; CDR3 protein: CASSPPPGQGAFGNEQFF; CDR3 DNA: TGTGCCAGCTCACCACCCCCCGGACAGGGGGCGTTTGGCAATGAGCAGTTCTTC
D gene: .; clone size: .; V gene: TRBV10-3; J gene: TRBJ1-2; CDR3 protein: CAISEGMVANYGYTF; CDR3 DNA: TGTGCCATCAGTGAGGGGATGGTAGCTAACTATGGCTACACCTTC
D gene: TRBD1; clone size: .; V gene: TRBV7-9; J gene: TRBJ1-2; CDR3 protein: CASSVPGQGNVYGYTF; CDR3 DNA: TGTGCCAGCAGTGTCCCGGGACAGGGGAATGTCTATGGCTACACCTTC
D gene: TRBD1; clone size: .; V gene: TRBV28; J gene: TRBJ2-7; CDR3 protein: CASSLHRGLYEQYF; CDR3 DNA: TGTGCCAGCAGTTTACACAGGGGGCTCTACGAGCAGTACTTC
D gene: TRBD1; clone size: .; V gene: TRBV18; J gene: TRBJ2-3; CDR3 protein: CASSPEGQGTDTQYF; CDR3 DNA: TGTGCCAGCTCACCAGAGGGACAGGGAACAGATACGCAGTATTTT
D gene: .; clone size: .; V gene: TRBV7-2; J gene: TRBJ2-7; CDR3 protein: CASSLSTGYEQYF; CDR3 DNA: TGTGCCAGCAGCTTGAGTACAGGGTACGAGCAGTACTTC
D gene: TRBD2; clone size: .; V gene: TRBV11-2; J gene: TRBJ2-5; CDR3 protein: CACSLSVSGGQETQYF; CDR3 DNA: TGTGCCTGCAGCTTATCCGTTAGCGGGGGCCAAGAGACCCAGTACTTC
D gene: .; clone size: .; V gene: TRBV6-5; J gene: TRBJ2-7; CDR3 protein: CASSRQHPYEQYF; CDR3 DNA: TGTGCCAGCAGTCGACAGCACCCCTACGAGCAGTACTTC
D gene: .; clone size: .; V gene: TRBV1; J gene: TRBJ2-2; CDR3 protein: CTSSQDLEVSTGELFF; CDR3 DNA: TGCACCAGCAGCCAAGATTTGGAGGTCTCCACCGGGGAGCTGTTTTTT
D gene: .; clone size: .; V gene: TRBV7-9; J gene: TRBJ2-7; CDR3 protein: CASSGGSSYEQYF; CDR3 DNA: TGTGCCAGCAGCGGCGGAAGCTCCTACGAGCAGTACTTC
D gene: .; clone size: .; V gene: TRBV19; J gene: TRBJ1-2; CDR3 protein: CASSDGLKLNYGYTF; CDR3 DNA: TGTGCCAGTAGTGATGGACTGAAACTTAACTATGGCTACACCTTC
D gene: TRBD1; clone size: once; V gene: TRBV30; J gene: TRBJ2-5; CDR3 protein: CACKDRGQETQYF; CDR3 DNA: TGTGCCTGCAAAGACAGGGGACAAGAGACCCAGTACTTC
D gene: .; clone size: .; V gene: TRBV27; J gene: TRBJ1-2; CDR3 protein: CASRGSSVGYTF; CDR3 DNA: TGTGCCAGCAGGGGCAGCAGTGTGGGCTACACCTTC
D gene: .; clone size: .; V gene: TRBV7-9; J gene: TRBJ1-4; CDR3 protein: CASSLPGEDEKLFF; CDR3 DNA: TGTGCCAGCAGCTTACCCGGGGAGGATGAAAAACTGTTTTTT
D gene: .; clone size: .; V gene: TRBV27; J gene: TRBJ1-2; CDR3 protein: CASSLAYRDGDHIYGYTF; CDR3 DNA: TGTGCCAGCAGTTTAGCGTACCGGGACGGCGATCACATCTATGGCTACACCTTC
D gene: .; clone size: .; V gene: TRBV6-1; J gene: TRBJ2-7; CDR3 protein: CASSEKGPPAYEQYF; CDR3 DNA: TGTGCCAGCAGTGAAAAGGGACCACCTGCCTACGAGCAGTACTTC
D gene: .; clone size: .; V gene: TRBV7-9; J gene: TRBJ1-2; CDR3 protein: CASSLVRGEDGYTF; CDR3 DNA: TGTGCCAGCAGCTTAGTTCGGGGGGAGGATGGCTACACCTTC
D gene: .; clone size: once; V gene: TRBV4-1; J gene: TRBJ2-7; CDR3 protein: CASSPRRDSYEQYF; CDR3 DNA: TGCGCCAGCAGCCCACGGAGGGACTCCTACGAGCAGTACTTC
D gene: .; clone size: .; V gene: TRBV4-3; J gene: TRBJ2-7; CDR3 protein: CASSHLLHSYEQYF; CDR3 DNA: TGCGCCAGCAGCCATCTACTACACTCCTACGAGCAGTACTTC
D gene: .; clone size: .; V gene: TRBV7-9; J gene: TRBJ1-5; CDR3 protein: CASSPQGTNQPQHF; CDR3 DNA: TGTGCCAGCAGCCCGCAGGGAACTAATCAGCCCCAGCATTTT
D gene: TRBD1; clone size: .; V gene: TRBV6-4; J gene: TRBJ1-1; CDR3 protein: CASSATGDSEAFF; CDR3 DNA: TGTGCCAGCAGTGCGACAGGGGATTCTGAAGCTTTCTTT
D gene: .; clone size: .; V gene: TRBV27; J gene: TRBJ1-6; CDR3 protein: CASSFSQNNSPLHF; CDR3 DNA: TGTGCCAGCAGTTTTTCACAGAATAATTCACCCCTCCACTTT
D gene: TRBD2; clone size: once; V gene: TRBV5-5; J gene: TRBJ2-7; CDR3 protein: CASSTGGGSYEQYF; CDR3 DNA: TGTGCCAGCAGCACGGGCGGGGGGTCCTACGAGCAGTACTTC
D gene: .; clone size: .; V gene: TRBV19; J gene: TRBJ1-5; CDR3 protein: CASIGGGNQPQHF; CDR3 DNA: TGTGCCAGTATCGGGGGCGGCAATCAGCCCCAGCATTTT
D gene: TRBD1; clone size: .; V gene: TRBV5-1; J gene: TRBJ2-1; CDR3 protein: CASSWTGVHNEQFF; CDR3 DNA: TGCGCCAGCAGCTGGACAGGGGTTCACAATGAGCAGTTCTTC
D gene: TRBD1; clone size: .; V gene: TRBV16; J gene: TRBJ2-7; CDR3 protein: CASSLEIPGQAPYEQYF; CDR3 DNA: TGTGCCAGCAGCCTGGAAATCCCGGGACAGGCCCCCTACGAGCAGTACTTC
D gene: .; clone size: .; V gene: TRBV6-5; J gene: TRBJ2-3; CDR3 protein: CASSLGLLGTDTQYF; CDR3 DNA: TGTGCCAGCAGTTTGGGATTGCTAGGCACAGATACGCAGTATTTT
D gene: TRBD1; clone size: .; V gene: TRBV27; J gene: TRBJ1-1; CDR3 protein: CASSSGAGGEAFF; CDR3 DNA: TGTGCCAGCAGTTCCGGGGCAGGGGGAGAAGCTTTCTTT
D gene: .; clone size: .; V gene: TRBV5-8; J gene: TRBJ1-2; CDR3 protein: CASSWRGGANGYTF; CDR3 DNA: TGTGCCAGCAGCTGGAGGGGGGGTGCTAACGGCTACACCTTC
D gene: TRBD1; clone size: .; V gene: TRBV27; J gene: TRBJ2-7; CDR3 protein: CASSLSQTGGYEQYF; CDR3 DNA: TGTGCCAGCAGTTTATCCCAGACAGGGGGGTACGAGCAGTACTTC
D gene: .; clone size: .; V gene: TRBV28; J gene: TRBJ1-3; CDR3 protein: CASSVVGIGNTIYF; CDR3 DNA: TGTGCCAGCAGCGTGGTAGGGATCGGAAACACCATATATTTT
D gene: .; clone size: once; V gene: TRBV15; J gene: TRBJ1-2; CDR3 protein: CATSRGREANDGYTF; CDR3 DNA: TGTGCCACCAGCAGAGGGAGGGAGGCGAATGATGGCTACACCTTC
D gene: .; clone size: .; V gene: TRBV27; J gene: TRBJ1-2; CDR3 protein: CASSSNAGGREGYTF; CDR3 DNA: TGTGCCAGCAGTTCGAACGCCGGGGGGCGAGAAGGCTACACCTTC
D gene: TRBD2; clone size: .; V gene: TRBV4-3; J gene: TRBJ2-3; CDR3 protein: CASSQDPHVGLADITSTDTQYF; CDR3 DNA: TGCGCCAGCAGCCAAGATCCCCACGTGGGACTAGCGGATATTACTAGCACAGATACGCAGTATTTT
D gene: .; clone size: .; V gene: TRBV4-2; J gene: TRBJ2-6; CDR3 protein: CASTQGWFQDSGANVLTF; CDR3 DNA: TGTGCCAGCACCCAAGGGTGGTTTCAGGACTCTGGGGCCAACGTCCTGACTTTC
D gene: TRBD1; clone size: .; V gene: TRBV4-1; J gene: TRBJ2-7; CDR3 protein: CASSQRTGPYEQYF; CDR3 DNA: TGCGCCAGCAGCCAACGGACAGGGCCCTACGAGCAGTACTTC